This T cell receptor beta chain stems from a study of blood T cell repertoires in COVID-19. Background on the study: Nucleic acid was either cDNA or gDNA, and it came from T cells, B-cell-depleted T cells, or PBMCs.

A single count supports this clone. Between the trimmed V and J ends, which lost 0 bases and 5 bases, there was a span of 28 bases. This CDR3 spans 20 amino acids. Per germline, CDR1 LGHNA and CDR2 YNFKEQ. Only in-frame clones appear in the TCRdb table, and some are missing; sequencing was by immunoSEQ multiplex PCR. Here the sample spans 250,000 to 350,000 clones, about nine tenths being singletons. The V and J genes are TRBV4-2 and TRBJ2-5; tentatively, D is TRBD2 (5 bases). This TCR derives from a woman in her 30s who had recovered from COVID-19. The sequenced material came from peripheral blood. Here the CDR3 DNA reads TGTGCCAGCAGCCAAGATCCTCTCTTCTCTAGCTCTGTAGTAATTGAGACCCAGTACTTC. Protein sequence: CASSQDPLFSSSVVIETQYF.